Listed here are 18 T cell receptor beta chains from one sample, sequenced in a study of radiotherapy plus CTLA-4 blockade in lung cancer. The repertoire was sequenced with immunoSEQ multiplex PCR; TCRdb's copy has only in-frame clones and lacks some. The sample has tens of thousands of clones, more than 60% seen once. The sequenced sample was peripheral blood, obtained from a patient treated with radiotherapy plus ipilimumab. All receptors come from a human donor with non-small cell lung cancer who had stable disease on radiotherapy plus ipilimumab.

The chain recombines TRBV9 with TRBJ2-7; 10 bases agree with TRBD1. There are 15 residues in the CDR3. V gave up 0 bases and J gave up 2 bases; unmatched junction bases: 2. Germline loops: CDR1 SGDLS, CDR2 YYNGEE. The CDR3 nucleotides are TGTGCCAGCAGCGTAGGGACAGGGGGAGCCTACGAGCAGTACTTC. Protein: CASSVGTGGAYEQYF.

The rearrangement links TRBV2 to TRBJ1-2; 9 positions match TRBD1. V lost 5 bases, J lost 5 bases, and 3 bases stayed unmatched. CDR3 length: 13 residues. The germline V gene has CDR1 SNHLY and CDR2 FYNNEI. The CDR3 sequence: CASSRQGDYGYTF. CDR3 in DNA: TGTGCCAGCAGTAGACAGGGGGATTATGGCTACACCTTC.

The rearrangement uses TRBV2 and TRBJ2-6; 7 positions agree with TRBD1. Trimming removed 8 bases from V and 0 bases from J; junction bases left unmatched: 10. The CDR3 covers 17 residues. Germline V gene data show CDR1 as SNHLY and CDR2 as FYNNEI. CDR3 amino acids: CASHRDSTPSGANVLTF. The CDR3 region has the DNA TGTGCCAGCCACCGGGACAGTACACCCTCTGGGGCCAACGTCCTGACTTTC.

The rearrangement joins TRBV27 to TRBJ2-7, with TRBD1 matching 7 bases. The CDR3 is 14 amino acids. Germline values: CDR1 MNHEY, CDR2 SMNVEV (reference sequence). V trimming: 6 bases; J trimming: 2 bases; junction bases outside the gene matches: 7. The chain's CDR3 is CASRTGTAPYEQYF. The CDR3 nucleotides are TGTGCCAGCAGGACCGGGACAGCCCCCTACGAGCAGTACTTC.

CDR3 in DNA: TGTGCCAGCAGCGTAGCTGGGGGACAGGGTGATAATGAGCAGTTCTTC. Encoded protein: CASSVAGGQGDNEQFF. The rearrangement uses TRBV9 and TRBJ2-1, with 9 bases aligning to TRBD1. Germline CDR1 is SGDLS and CDR2 is YYNGEE. Trimming removed 0 bases from V and 7 bases from J; junction bases left unmatched: 8. There are 16 residues in the CDR3.

The chain carries TRBV11-2 and TRBJ1-6; TRBD1 might be the D (5 bases). Germline CDR1 is SGHAT and CDR2 is FQNNGV. The CDR3 has 16 residues. The V gene lost 5 bases and the J gene lost 0 bases, with 11 bases spanning the gap. CDR3 protein: CASSGTLHSYNSPLHF. In DNA form, the CDR3 reads TGTGCCAGCAGCGGGACTCTTCACTCCTATAATTCACCCCTCCACTTT.

The chain has TRBV7-6 and TRBJ2-2; 7 bases match TRBD2. CDR3 length: 16 amino acids. V shed 4 bases and J 7 bases; nucleotides not matched to a gene: 12. Germline CDR1 and CDR2: SGHVS and FNYEAQ. The DNA of the CDR3 is TGTGCCAGCAGCTCCGGGGTCCCGGGGAGGGACGGGGAGCTGTTTTTT. This translates into CASSSGVPGRDGELFF.

The chain joins TRBV11-3 to TRBJ1-1; 7 bases fit TRBD1. The CDR3 length is 14 residues. V gave up 5 bases and J gave up 3 bases; unmatched junction bases: 6. CDR1 and CDR2 from the germline V gene are SGHNT and YENEEA. CDR3 sequence (DNA): TGTGCCAGCAGCCCGACAGGGATGGACACTGAAGCTTTCTTT. Translation: CASSPTGMDTEAFF.

The chain employs TRBV5-4 and TRBJ2-1; D may be TRBD1 (6 bases). The CDR3 consists of 15 residues. Per germline, CDR1 SGHNT and CDR2 YYREEE (reference sequence). Trimming pared 5 bases from V and 2 bases from J, leaving 14 bases between. The CDR3 protein is CASRPDRSAYNEQFF. The CDR3 DNA sequence: TGTGCCAGCAGACCCGACAGGTCCGCCTACAATGAGCAGTTCTTC.

This clone was picked up a small number of times. J is TRBJ2-2 and V is TRBV11-1; D is ambiguous. V was clipped by 3 bases and J by 4 bases, with 6 bases between them. Germline values: CDR1 SGHAT, CDR2 FQDESV (reference sequence). This CDR3 is built from 13 residues. The CDR3 region has the DNA TGTGCCAGCAGCTTTGACTTCACCGGGGAGCTGTTTTTT. It encodes CASSFDFTGELFF.

V is TRBV18 and J is TRBJ2-4; no clear D. The CDR3 totals 12 residues. Germline CDR1 and CDR2: KGHSH and LQKENI. V gave up 2 bases and J gave up 13 bases, with 12 bases separating them. CDR3 amino acids: CASSPNDERQYF. In nucleotides, the CDR3 is TGTGCCAGCTCACCAAATGACGAGAGGCAGTACTTC.

This sequence joins TRBV9 and TRBJ2-1, with 10 bases lining up with TRBD1. This CDR3 is 15 amino acids long. Germline CDR1 SGDLS, CDR2 YYNGEE. Trimming removed 4 bases from V and 7 bases from J; junction bases left unmatched: 8. CDR3 protein: CASSTTGQGLNEQFF. CDR3 DNA: TGTGCCAGCAGCACCACGGGACAGGGGCTAAATGAGCAGTTCTTC.

This chain links TRBV18 with TRBJ2-7; D is undetermined. The V end was cut by 2 bases, the J end by 4 bases, with 12 bases between. Germline V gene sequence: CDR1 KGHSH, CDR2 LQKENI. This CDR3 is 14 amino acids long. The CDR3 DNA follows: TGTGCCAGCTCACCAACGGCGAGGATATACGAGCAGTACTTC. Its protein product is CASSPTARIYEQYF.

The gene calls are TRBV7-8 and TRBJ1-6, with D hard to call. Trimming cost V 0 bases and J 6 bases, with 15 bases left between them. The germline gives CDR1 SGHVS, CDR2 FQNEAQ. There are 17 residues in the CDR3. For the CDR3, the DNA is TGTGCCAGCAGCTTAGCGGCGGTGGTACAAATTAATTCACCCCTCCACTTT. This sequence encodes CASSLAAVVQINSPLHF.

This clone occurred many times. J is TRBJ1-3 and V is TRBV4-1; TRBD1 matches at 8 bases. There are 16 residues in the CDR3. Germline V CDR1 and CDR2: MGHRA, YSYEKL. The V and J ends lost 5 bases and 0 bases, in that order; junction bases with no gene match: 6. DNA for the CDR3: TGCGCCAGCAGCAGGGACAGGCCGAGCTCTGGAAACACCATATATTTT. Translated: CASSRDRPSSGNTIYF.

The chain employs TRBV19 and TRBJ2-7; 10 positions match TRBD2. The junction had 4 bases not matched to a gene; V was cut back by 5 bases and J by 3 bases. The CDR3 covers 14 residues. The germline V gene has CDR1 LNHDA and CDR2 SQIVND (reference sequence). CDR3 in amino acids: CASSLSGGFYEQYF. CDR3 nucleotide sequence: TGTGCCAGTAGTCTTAGCGGGGGGTTCTACGAGCAGTACTTC. Full variable domain (remainder filled in from reference TRBV19 and TRBJ2-7): DGGITQSPKYLFRKEGQNVTLSCEQNLNHDAMYWYRQDPGQGLRLIYYSQIVNDFQKGDIAEGYSVSREKKESFPLTVTSAQKNPTAFYLCASSLSGGFYEQYFGPGTRLTVT.

This rearrangement joins TRBV18 to TRBJ1-6, with 7 bases identical to TRBD1. Germline V CDR1 and CDR2: KGHSH, LQKENI. This CDR3 contains 14 residues. V lost 5 bases and J lost 2; bases outside the gene matches: 0. CDR3 region: CASSGTAYNSPLHF. In DNA form, the CDR3 reads TGTGCCAGCTCAGGGACAGCCTATAATTCACCCCTCCACTTT.

This rearrangement joins TRBV5-8 to TRBJ2-2, with D perhaps matching TRBD1 (6 bases). The V and J ends lost 7 bases and 17 bases respectively, with 24 bases between them. CDR1 SGHTS and CDR2 YDEGEE come from the germline V gene. This CDR3 is built from 13 residues. The DNA for the CDR3 is TGTGCCAGCTGCCCCTCAGGGGCTAGAGCTGGCTTTTTT. Translated, it gives CASCPSGARAGFF.